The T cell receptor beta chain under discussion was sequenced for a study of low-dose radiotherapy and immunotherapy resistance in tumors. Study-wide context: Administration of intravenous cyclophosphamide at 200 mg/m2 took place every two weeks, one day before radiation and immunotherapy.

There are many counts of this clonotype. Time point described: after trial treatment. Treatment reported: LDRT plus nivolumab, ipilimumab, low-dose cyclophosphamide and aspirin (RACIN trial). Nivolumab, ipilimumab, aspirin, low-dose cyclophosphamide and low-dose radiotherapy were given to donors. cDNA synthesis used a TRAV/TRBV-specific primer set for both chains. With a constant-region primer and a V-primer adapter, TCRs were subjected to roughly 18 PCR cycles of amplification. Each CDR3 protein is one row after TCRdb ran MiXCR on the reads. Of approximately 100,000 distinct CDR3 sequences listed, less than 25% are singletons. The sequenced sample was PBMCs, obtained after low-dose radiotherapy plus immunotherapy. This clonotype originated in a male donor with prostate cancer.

The CDR3 bases are TGTGCCAGCAGCCAACGGGGGGGTAACATGAACACTGAAGCTTTCTTT. As protein: CASSQRGGNMNTEAFF. The chain is built from TRBV14 and TRBJ1-1, with D possibly TRBD1 on 5 matching bases. V gave up 2 bases and J gave up 0 bases, with 13 bases separating them. CDR1 is SGHDN, CDR2 FVKESK, per germline. The CDR3 runs to 16 residues.